This is a list of T cell receptor beta chains from one sample in a study of shared T cell receptors in the human thymus. Data came from immunoSEQ multiplex PCR; TCRdb stores just in-frame clones and leaves some out. Among 600,000 to 900,000 clones listed, roughly 85% were seen once. In addition, the sample was reused for a study of human thymus T cells.

Sequencing input: thymocytes. Every receptor here comes from a girl under three years old with a congenital heart defect. CDR3s include the opening cysteine and the closing phenylalanine or tryptophan. A D gene is named only where the DNA matches it firmly. The size field is filled for only some rows; it gives once, few, many or a size class.

clone_size	j_call	v_call	d_call	cdr3_nt	cdr3_aa
NA	TRBJ2-3	TRBV11-2	NA	TGTGCCAGCAGCCCCCGGGGATCAGATACGCAGTATTTT	CASSPRGSDTQYF
NA	TRBJ1-2	TRBV5-1	TRBD1	TGCGCCAGCAGCTCCAGGGGGAGCAACTTGATCTATGGCTACACCTTC	CASSSRGSNLIYGYTF
NA	TRBJ1-2	TRBV27	NA	TGTGCCAGCAGCCTTACAGGGAACTATGGCTACACCTTC	CASSLTGNYGYTF
once	TRBJ1-6	TRBV5-1	NA	TGCGCCAGCACCCAGGGAAAATCGAATTCACCCCTCCACTTT	CASTQGKSNSPLHF
NA	TRBJ1-2	TRBV4-3	TRBD1	TGCGCCAGCAGCCAGGGCGAACCGACAGGGTTTAACTATGGCTACACCTTC	CASSQGEPTGFNYGYTF
NA	TRBJ1-5	TRBV4-1	TRBD1	TGCGCCAGCAGCCAAGATCGGGGACAGGGGGGCAATCAGCCCCAGCATTTT	CASSQDRGQGGNQPQHF
NA	TRBJ1-5	TRBV28	TRBD1	TGTGCCAGCAGTTTAAGGGACAGGGGTCGGCCCCAGCATTTT	CASSLRDRGRPQHF
NA	TRBJ1-4	TRBV7-3	NA	TGTGCCAGCAGCTTAATGGGGGGGGAAAAACTGTTTTTT	CASSLMGGEKLFF
NA	TRBJ1-1	TRBV14	TRBD1	TGTGCCAGCAGCCCACCAGCCGAGGGGGCAATGAACACTGAAGCTTTCTTT	CASSPPAEGAMNTEAFF
NA	TRBJ2-7	TRBV12-5	NA	TGTGCTAGTGGTTCCGACGGAGGTCAACAGGGTTCACGAGTCGAGCAGTACTTC	CASGSDGGQQGSRVEQYF
NA	TRBJ2-7	TRBV9	NA	TGTGCCAGCAGCGTAGCAGGGTTGAGTTCCTACGAGCAGTACTTC	CASSVAGLSSYEQYF
NA	TRBJ2-1	TRBV28	NA	TGTGCCAGCAGTCTAGCGGACAGGGTCAATGAGCAGTTCTTC	CASSLADRVNEQFF
NA	TRBJ1-2	TRBV5-1	NA	TGCGCCAGCAGCCCTGGCGGGGGAAGCTATGGCTACACCTTC	CASSPGGGSYGYTF
NA	TRBJ2-7	TRBV7-9	TRBD1	TGTGCCAGCAGCAAAACCGGGACAGGAACCTACGAGCAGTACTTC	CASSKTGTGTYEQYF
NA	TRBJ1-1	TRBV10-1	TRBD1	TGCGCCAGCAGTGAGTCGGGGGTTGAGGGGGCGGTCACTGAAGCTTTCTTT	CASSESGVEGAVTEAFF
NA	TRBJ1-6	TRBV11-2	NA	TGTGCCAGCAGCTTAGGAAGGACTAATAATTCACCCCTCCACTTT	CASSLGRTNNSPLHF
NA	TRBJ2-1	TRBV6-6	TRBD2	TGTGCCAGCAGTCAGACTAGCGGGGGCTACAATGAGCAGTTCTTC	CASSQTSGGYNEQFF
once	TRBJ2-3	TRBV4-1	TRBD2	TGCGCCAGCAGCTTCCGACCCGGGGGGATCACAGATACGCAGTATTTT	CASSFRPGGITDTQYF
NA	TRBJ1-5	TRBV25-1	NA	TGTGCCAGCAGTGAAGGGGCGAATCAGCCCCAGCATTTT	CASSEGANQPQHF
once	TRBJ1-1	TRBV9	TRBD1	TGTGCCAGCAGCGCAGATCCGGGACAGGGGGGTGAGAACACTGAAGCTTTCTTT	CASSADPGQGGENTEAFF
NA	TRBJ2-6	TRBV5-1	NA	TGCGCCAGCAGCTCCCCGGAGGAGCCTGGGGCCAACGTCCTGACTTTC	CASSSPEEPGANVLTF
NA	TRBJ2-1	TRBV11-2	TRBD1	TGTGCCAGCAGCCCCGGACAGGGGGCTAACAATGAGCAGTTCTTC	CASSPGQGANNEQFF
NA	TRBJ2-7	TRBV5-6	NA	TGTGCCAGCAGCTTGCAGATCCACAGGGCCCCCTACGAGCAGTACTTC	CASSLQIHRAPYEQYF
NA	TRBJ2-7	TRBV19	NA	TGTGCCAGTAGCGGAGTTACCGGGACACCAGCCTACGAGCAGTACTTC	CASSGVTGTPAYEQYF
NA	TRBJ1-2	TRBV29-1	NA	TGCAGCGTAGCGGAACATGGCTACACCTTC	CSVAEHGYTF
NA	TRBJ1-5	TRBV6-6	NA	TGTGCCTCTAAGAGGCAGTGGCCCAGATATCAGCCCCAGCATTTT	CASKRQWPRYQPQHF
NA	TRBJ1-5	TRBV4-1	TRBD1	TGCGCCAGCAGCCAAGAGGACAGGGAATATCAGCCCCAGCATTTT	CASSQEDREYQPQHF
few	TRBJ1-2	TRBV5-1	TRBD1	TGCGCCAGCAGCTTGCTTCGACGAGGGGGCGCCGATGGCTACACCTTC	CASSLLRRGGADGYTF
NA	TRBJ1-5	TRBV4-3	NA	TGCGCCAGCAGCCAAACGGGGGATAGCAATCAGCCCCAGCATTTT	CASSQTGDSNQPQHF
NA	TRBJ2-2	TRBV10-2	NA	TGCGCCAGCAGTGAGCTAGCTACATCCGGGGAGCTGTTTTTT	CASSELATSGELFF
NA	TRBJ2-1	TRBV11-3	TRBD2	TGTGCCAGCAGCCCCCGGGGAGGGCATGAGCAGTTCTTC	CASSPRGGHEQFF
once	TRBJ2-3	TRBV5-1	TRBD2	TGCGCCAGCAGCTTGTGGGAGCGGGGGTATAGCACAGATACGCAGTATTTT	CASSLWERGYSTDTQYF
NA	TRBJ1-2	TRBV9	TRBD1	TGTGCCAGCAGCGTGGAAGGGACAGCCTATGGCTACACCTTC	CASSVEGTAYGYTF
NA	TRBJ1-1	TRBV7-9	NA	TGTGCCAGCAGCTTCCCCAACAGGGTAAGGGGCACTGAAGCTTTCTTT	CASSFPNRVRGTEAFF
NA	TRBJ2-7	TRBV4-2	NA	TGTGCCAGCAGCCAAGTGGGCCATTACGGGACCTACGAGCAGTACTTC	CASSQVGHYGTYEQYF
NA	TRBJ1-2	TRBV19	NA	TGTGCCAGTAGTGTCGAGGGGGGGCCCTCGACCTTCTATGGCTACACCTTC	CASSVEGGPSTFYGYTF
few	TRBJ2-5	TRBV12-5	NA	TGTGCTAGTGGCTTGCCTCGTGAGACCCAGTACTTC	CASGLPRETQYF
once	TRBJ2-1	TRBV4-3	TRBD2	TGCGCCAGCAGCCAAGAGTACGCTAGCGGGGGGAGGATATCCCCATACAATGAGCAGTTCTTC	CASSQEYASGGRISPYNEQFF
NA	TRBJ2-1	TRBV2	NA	TGTGCCAGCAGTGTTGGGGGCGCCTACAATGAGCAGTTCTTC	CASSVGGAYNEQFF
NA	TRBJ2-7	TRBV4-3	NA	TGCGCCAGCAGCCAAGGTTCAGGGGTCGTCTACTTC	CASSQGSGVVYF
NA	TRBJ2-2	TRBV7-8	NA	TGTGCCAGCGCGGGACAGCCCTGGGGCACCGGGGAGCTGTTTTTT	CASAGQPWGTGELFF
NA	TRBJ2-1	TRBV5-1	TRBD2	TGCGCCAGCAGCCGGGAGACTAGCGGGGGGGAAATCTACAATGAGCAGTTCTTC	CASSRETSGGEIYNEQFF
NA	TRBJ1-2	TRBV7-9	NA	TGTGCCAGCAGCTTAGCAATCACAGGGCGTCTCTATGGCTACACCTTC	CASSLAITGRLYGYTF
NA	TRBJ2-5	TRBV6-6	NA	TGTGCCAGCAGTCCGGGACAGCGGGAAGAGACCCAGTACTTC	CASSPGQREETQYF
few	TRBJ1-1	TRBV2	NA	TGTGCCAGCAAACGAAACACAGTAAACACTGAAGCTTTCTTT	CASKRNTVNTEAFF
NA	TRBJ1-4	TRBV4-1	NA	TGCGCCAGCAGCCAAGATCTATCGGGGGGGATCAAGAGAAATGAAAAACTGTTTTTT	CASSQDLSGGIKRNEKLFF
NA	TRBJ1-2	TRBV5-1	NA	TGCGCCAGCAGCTTGGTGGTGGGAGGGTCTGGTGATGGCTACACCTTC	CASSLVVGGSGDGYTF
NA	TRBJ2-1	TRBV7-2	TRBD2	TGTGCCAGCAGCCAAGGGAAGGGACTAGCGGTATACAATGAGCAGTTCTTC	CASSQGKGLAVYNEQFF
NA	TRBJ2-7	TRBV13	TRBD1	TGTGCCAGCAGCTTGGCGAGGACAGGGAGCGCGTACTTC	CASSLARTGSAYF
NA	TRBJ2-1	TRBV11-1	TRBD2	TGTGCCAGCAGCTTGGCTAGCGGGGGCCCTTACAATGAGCAGTTCTTC	CASSLASGGPYNEQFF
NA	TRBJ2-5	TRBV5-6	TRBD2	TGTGCCAGCAGCTTGGCTCCGGCTAGCGGGGACTGGAAAAGAGGGACCCAGTACTTC	CASSLAPASGDWKRGTQYF
NA	TRBJ1-2	TRBV13	NA	TGTGCCAGCAGCCAAACTGGGGGCCCCACCTATGGCTACACCTTC	CASSQTGGPTYGYTF
once	TRBJ1-4	TRBV19	TRBD1	TGTGCCAGTAATAAGGAAAAATCGGGACAGAATAATGAAAAACTGTTTTTT	CASNKEKSGQNNEKLFF
NA	TRBJ2-3	TRBV15	TRBD2	TGTGCCACCATCCCCCTAGCGGGGGAACGTACGCAGTATTTT	CATIPLAGERTQYF